One T cell receptor (beta chain) is described in this entry. With 5 bases removed from V and 7 bases from J, the gap between germline ends came to 17 bases. The germline V gene has CDR1 SNHLY and CDR2 FYNNEI. This CDR3 comprises 14 residues. The source of the sample is a study of blood T cell repertoires in COVID-19. Measured with immunoSEQ multiplex PCR; TCRdb has only the in-frame clones, and not every one. Of 200,000 to 250,000 clones listed, roughly 83% are singletons. The source material was PBMCs or T cells enriched from blood (not recorded which). The chain has TRBV2 and TRBJ1-1; D not resolved. The clonotype was recovered from a woman aged 40 to 49 with acute COVID-19. As DNA, the CDR3 is TGTGCCAGCAGTTCCCAGCCCTCGGACTTTGAAGCTTTCTTT. Translation: CASSSQPSDFEAFF.